This note documents a single TCR beta chain sequence. Compared with germline, one end of the junction differs, possibly owing to a read error. The source of the sample is a study of Graves' ophthalmopathy and Graves' hyperthyroidism. Reliance was placed on clinical symptoms, serum thyroxine, TRAb, thyroid ultrasound and orbital computed tomography for diagnosis. The CDR3 length is 14 residues. The germline V gene has CDR1 MNHEY and CDR2 SVGEGT. RNA transcripts were the template, and TCR beta CDR3 regions were amplified from them. The authors performed first-round RT-PCR with HTBI primers and then a second-round multiplex PCR. A single record per CDR3 protein comes from TCRdb applying MiXCR to the multiplex PCR reads. The sample comprises 170,000 or so distinct CDR3 sequences, approximately 40% of which are singletons, and 4.5% to 6% rests with the top ten.

Sequencing was performed on peripheral blood. This chain joins TRBV6-2 or TRBV6-3 and TRBJ2-7, with 8 bases lining up with TRBD2. The clonotype comes from a woman aged 40 to 49 with Graves' ophthalmopathy. The CDR3 loop reads CASSYFSGDYEQYF. The CDR3, as DNA: TGTGCCAGCAGCTACTTTAGCGGGGACTACGAGCAGTACTTC.